This passage covers 15 T cell receptor beta chains from one sample sequenced in a study of T cell repertoires in cytomegalovirus infection. TCRdb processed the reads anew with MiXCR; each CDR3 protein has one entry. The table has some 130,000 distinct CDR3 sequences, over 30% seen once. No antigens are known for them. Source: CD8+ T cells from cultured PBMCs, taken from culture after CMV antigen stimulation. The receptors were gathered from a human donor in good health (CMV status not recorded). Some clones in this sample may be carry-over from other donors' samples.

J is TRBJ2-5 and V is TRBV14, with 8 bases lining up with TRBD2. The CDR3 is made up of 17 amino acids. Germline V gene lookup returns CDR1 SGHDN and CDR2 FVKESK. After removal of 1 base from V and 1 base from J, the junction contained 8 bases not matched to a gene. As DNA, the CDR3 is TGTGCCAGCAGCCAAGGATACGCTAGCGGGTTCCAAGAGACCCAGTACTTC. It translates to CASSQGYASGFQETQYF.

The genes are TRBV5-1 and TRBJ2-3; D not resolved. CDR3 size: 13 residues. Between the trimmed V and J ends, which lost 0 bases and 4 bases, there was a span of 6 bases. Germline V gene data show CDR1 as SGHRS and CDR2 as YFSETQ. CDR3 residues: CASSLAIADTQYF. Written as DNA, the CDR3 is TGCGCCAGCAGCTTGGCCATCGCAGATACGCAGTATTTT.

The rearrangement links TRBV2 to TRBJ2-7; no clear D. Germline V gives CDR1 SNHLY, CDR2 FYNNEI. The V gene lost 9 bases and the J gene lost 5 bases, with 20 bases spanning the gap. The length of the CDR3 is 14 residues. CDR3 protein: CASAEDAVGHEQYF. DNA for the CDR3: TGTGCCAGTGCAGAGGATGCCGTCGGGCACGAGCAGTACTTC.

This clonotype was recorded a few times. This chain links TRBV20-1 with TRBJ2-1, with a possible D match to TRBD1 (6 bases). Trimming left V 5 bases short and J 10 bases short, with 21 bases between. Germline CDR1 DFQATT, CDR2 SNEGSKA (reference sequence). This CDR3 comprises 14 residues. Here the CDR3 reads CSAFDQGLLGEQFF. The CDR3 DNA reads as TGCAGTGCTTTCGACCAGGGGCTCCTTGGGGAGCAGTTCTTC.

Here the CDR3 reads CASSTSASQLLFF. The CDR3 DNA sequence: TGTGCCAGCAGTACCTCGGCTAGTCAGCTTTTGTTCTTC. The V and J genes are TRBV12-3 or TRBV12-4 and TRBJ2-1, with no clear D. Trimming left V 5 bases short and J 15 bases short, with 20 bases between. The CDR3 sequence is 13 residues long.

This clonotype was found a few times. The chain recombines TRBV7-6 with TRBJ1-1; D unclear. V lost 1 base to trimming and J lost 0 bases, with 6 bases between them. Per the germline V gene, CDR1 is SGHVS and CDR2 is FNYEAQ. This CDR3 region has 14 residues. CDR3 amino acids: CASSLVGMNTEAFF. In DNA, the CDR3 is TGTGCCAGCAGCTTAGTAGGGATGAACACTGAAGCTTTCTTT.

This clonotype was seen a handful of times. This chain links TRBV9 with TRBJ1-2; a weak D match, TRBD1 (5 bases). The ends were cut back, 0 bases at V and 2 bases at J, with 11 bases in the middle. The CDR3 length is 15 residues. Germline values: CDR1 SGDLS, CDR2 YYNGEE. The CDR3 region is CASSVGGDGNYGYTF. The CDR3, as DNA: TGTGCCAGCAGCGTAGGGGGCGACGGGAACTATGGCTACACCTTC.

V usage is TRBV7-9 and J usage is TRBJ2-2, with D possibly TRBD2 on 6 matching bases. V was clipped by 0 bases and J by 0 bases, with 20 bases between them. The V gene's germline CDR1 is SEHNR and CDR2 FQNEAQ (reference sequence). This CDR3 has 20 residues. The CDR3, as DNA: TGTGCCAGCAGCTTAGCGGGGAGCGGGCGGGCCTTCGCGAACACCGGGGAGCTGTTTTTT. Residues: CASSLAGSGRAFANTGELFF.

The chain couples TRBV2 to TRBJ1-2, with no clear D. CDR3 size: 14 residues. The V gene lost 3 bases and the J gene lost 0 bases, with 8 bases spanning the gap. Germline values: CDR1 SNHLY, CDR2 FYNNEI. CDR3 nucleotide sequence: TGTGCCAGCAGTGACAGTGGAGCTAACTATGGCTACACCTTC. As protein: CASSDSGANYGYTF.

This rearrangement joins TRBV2 to TRBJ2-1, with a weak D call TRBD1 (5 bases). The CDR3 loop spans 14 amino acids. V was clipped by 7 bases and J by 6 bases, with 16 bases between them. Germline lookup yields CDR1 SNHLY and CDR2 FYNNEI. Here the CDR3 reads CASKSAGSANEQFF. The DNA for the CDR3 is TGTGCCAGCAAGTCGGCAGGGTCGGCCAATGAGCAGTTCTTC.

The chain couples TRBV6-6 to TRBJ2-3, with D unresolved. The CDR3 totals 17 residues. The V end lost 2 bases, the J end lost 7 bases, and 22 bases lay between the germline ends. From germline, CDR1 is MNHNY and CDR2 SVGAGI (reference sequence). CDR3 amino acids: CASSYDDQAGPVNTQYF. The CDR3 bases are TGTGCCAGCAGTTACGATGACCAGGCCGGGCCGGTAAATACGCAGTATTTT.

J is TRBJ2-7 and V is TRBV27; 10 nucleotides line up with TRBD1. Trimming removed 2 bases from V and 4 bases from J; junction bases left unmatched: 5. This CDR3 is built from 15 residues. From germline, CDR1 is MNHEY and CDR2 SMNVEV (reference sequence). Here the CDR3 reads CASSLATGGLYEQYF. DNA of the CDR3: TGTGCCAGCAGTTTAGCGACAGGGGGCTTGTACGAGCAGTACTTC.

This chain's CDR3 is CASSLPGGDTDTQYF. The DNA of the CDR3 is TGCGCCAGCAGCCTCCCCGGGGGCGACACAGATACGCAGTATTTT. The rearrangement uses TRBV5-1 and TRBJ2-3; D assignment may be TRBD1 or TRBD2 (6 bases each). Germline V gives CDR1 SGHRS, CDR2 YFSETQ. The CDR3 totals 15 residues. V was pared by 4 bases and J by 2 bases, with 14 bases between.

This clonotype came up once. The V gene is TRBV15, the J gene TRBJ1-1, with D perhaps TRBD1 (6 bases). The germline gives CDR1 LNHNV, CDR2 YYDKDF (reference sequence). This CDR3 is 17 amino acids long. Trimming took 1 base from V and 0 from J, leaving 15 bases between them. DNA of the CDR3: TGTGCCACCAGCAGAGGAGCCCGAGACAGGCTGAACACTGAAGCTTTCTTT. It codes for CATSRGARDRLNTEAFF.

This clonotype was seen repeatedly, ten times or more. The J gene is TRBJ1-1, the V gene TRBV20-1; the D gene is possibly TRBD1 (6 bases). CDR3 length: 11 residues. V lost 2 bases and J lost 9, with 10 bases in between. Germline V gene sequence: CDR1 DFQATT, CDR2 SNEGSKA (reference sequence). CDR3 coding DNA: TGCAGTGCTAGAAAAGGGGGGCAAGCTTTCTTT. Translated, it gives CSARKGGQAFF.